Here is one T cell receptor (beta chain) with its context. The record originates from a study of blood T cell repertoires in COVID-19. As for the study in general: The origin of the acute and convalescent COVID-19 samples was the United States, Italy and Spain. PBMCs, B-cell-depleted T cells, or T cells provided the cDNA or gDNA that made up the material.

The germline V gene encodes CDR1 SQVTM and CDR2 ANQGSEA. The CDR3 totals 13 residues. V lost 4 bases and J 1 base, leaving 11 bases between the germline ends. Methods used by the authors: Amplification of reference gene primers provided the estimated nucleated cell counts. Profiling relied on immunoSEQ multiplex PCR, and the TCRdb table lists in-frame clones only, not all of them. V and J calls and clone size are those listed in that table; D and trimming were worked out from the DNA. The sample consists of over 150,000 clones, nearly 90% of them appearing once. Seattle researchers signed up patients amid active infection and tracked them longitudinally.

The TCR was taken from a man aged 50 to 59 with COVID-19, enrolled during active disease. The specimen was peripheral blood. V is TRBV29-1 and J is TRBJ2-7; possibly TRBD1 for D (5 bases). The CDR3 DNA sequence: TGCAGCGTTGGGGGCAGGGTGTCCTACGAGCAGTACTTC. Amino acids: CSVGGRVSYEQYF.